Included here is one T cell receptor beta chain sequence, with context. This record comes from a study of blood T cell repertoires in COVID-19. Across the whole study: Acute and convalescent COVID-19 samples came from the United States, Italy and Spain. Nucleic acid was either cDNA or gDNA, and it came from T cells, B-cell-depleted T cells, or PBMCs.

As handled by the study authors: Using reference gene primer amplification, nucleated cell counts were estimated. The repertoire was sequenced with immunoSEQ multiplex PCR; TCRdb's copy has only in-frame clones and lacks some. V and J calls and clone size are given by that table; D and trimming were obtained from the DNA. The sample lists some 170,000 clones; roughly 83% were seen once. Trimming pared 4 bases from V and 2 bases from J, leaving 11 bases between. The CDR3 loop spans 14 amino acids. CDR1 and CDR2 from the germline V gene are KGHSH and LQKENI. V and J are TRBV18 and TRBJ1-1; the D is unclear. The sample taken for sequencing was peripheral blood. The TCR sequence derives from an elderly woman with active or convalescent COVID-19. The CDR3 loop is CASSQAVSNTEAFF. In nucleotides, the CDR3 is TGTGCCAGCTCACAAGCGGTCAGTAACACTGAAGCTTTCTTT.